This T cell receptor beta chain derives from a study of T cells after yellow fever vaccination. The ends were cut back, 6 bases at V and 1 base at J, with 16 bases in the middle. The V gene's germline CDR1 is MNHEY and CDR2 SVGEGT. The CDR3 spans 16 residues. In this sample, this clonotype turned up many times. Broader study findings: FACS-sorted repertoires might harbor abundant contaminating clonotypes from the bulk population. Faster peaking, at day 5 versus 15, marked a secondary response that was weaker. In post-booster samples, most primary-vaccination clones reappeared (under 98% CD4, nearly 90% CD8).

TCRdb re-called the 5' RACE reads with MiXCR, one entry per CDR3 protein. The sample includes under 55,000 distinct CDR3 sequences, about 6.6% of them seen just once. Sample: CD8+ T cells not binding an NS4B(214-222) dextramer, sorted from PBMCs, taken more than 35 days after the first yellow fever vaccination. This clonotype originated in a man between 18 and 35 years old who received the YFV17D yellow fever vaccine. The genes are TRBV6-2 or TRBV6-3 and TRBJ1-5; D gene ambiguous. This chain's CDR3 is CASSTVTGRSNQPQHF. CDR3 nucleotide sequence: TGTGCCAGCAGCACCGTAACGGGGAGGAGCAATCAGCCCCAGCATTTT.